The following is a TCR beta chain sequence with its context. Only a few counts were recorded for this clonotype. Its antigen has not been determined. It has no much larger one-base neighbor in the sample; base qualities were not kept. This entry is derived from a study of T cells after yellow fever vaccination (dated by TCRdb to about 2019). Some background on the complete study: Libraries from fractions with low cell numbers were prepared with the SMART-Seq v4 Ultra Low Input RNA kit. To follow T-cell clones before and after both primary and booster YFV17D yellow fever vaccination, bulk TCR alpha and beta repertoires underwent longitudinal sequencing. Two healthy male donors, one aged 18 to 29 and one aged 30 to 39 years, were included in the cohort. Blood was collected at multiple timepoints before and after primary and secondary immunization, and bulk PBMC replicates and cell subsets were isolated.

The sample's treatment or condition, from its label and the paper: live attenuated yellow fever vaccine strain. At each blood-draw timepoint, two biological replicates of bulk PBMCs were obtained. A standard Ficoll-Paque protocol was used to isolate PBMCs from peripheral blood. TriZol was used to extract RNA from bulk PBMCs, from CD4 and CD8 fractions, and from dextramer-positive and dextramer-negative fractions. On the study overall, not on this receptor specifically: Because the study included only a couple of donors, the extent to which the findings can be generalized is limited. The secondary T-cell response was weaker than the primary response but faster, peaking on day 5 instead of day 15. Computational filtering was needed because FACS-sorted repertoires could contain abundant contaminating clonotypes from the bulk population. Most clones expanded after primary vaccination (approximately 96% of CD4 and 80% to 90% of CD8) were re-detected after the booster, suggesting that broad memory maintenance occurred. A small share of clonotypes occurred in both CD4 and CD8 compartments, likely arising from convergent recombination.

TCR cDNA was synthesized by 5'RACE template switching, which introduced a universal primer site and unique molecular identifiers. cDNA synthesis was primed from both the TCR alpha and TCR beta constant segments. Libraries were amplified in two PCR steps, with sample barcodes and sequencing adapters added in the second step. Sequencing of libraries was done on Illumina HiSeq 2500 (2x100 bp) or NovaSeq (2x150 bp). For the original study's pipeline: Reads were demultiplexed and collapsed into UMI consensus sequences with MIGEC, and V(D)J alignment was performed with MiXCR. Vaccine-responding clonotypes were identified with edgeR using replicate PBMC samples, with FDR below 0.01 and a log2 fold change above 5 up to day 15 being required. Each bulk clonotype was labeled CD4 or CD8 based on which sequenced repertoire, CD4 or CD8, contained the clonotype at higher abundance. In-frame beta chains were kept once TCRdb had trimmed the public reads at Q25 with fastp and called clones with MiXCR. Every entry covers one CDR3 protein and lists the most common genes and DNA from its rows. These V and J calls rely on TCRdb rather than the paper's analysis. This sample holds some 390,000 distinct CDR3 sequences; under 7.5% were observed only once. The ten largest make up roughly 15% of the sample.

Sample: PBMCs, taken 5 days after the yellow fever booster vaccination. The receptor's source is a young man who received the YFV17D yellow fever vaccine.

The CDR3 sequence is CSASPRLRNYEQYF. The nucleotides are TGCAGTGCTAGCCCGAGACTAAGAAACTACGAGCAGTACTTC. This receptor chain uses TRBV20-1 and TRBJ2-7, with a weak D call of TRBD2 (5 bases match). CDR3 length: 14 amino acids, cysteine to phenylalanine. This entry keeps only the CDR3 DNA: 42 bases, framed from base 1. V was cut back by 3 bases and J by 3 bases, leaving a gap of 15 bases between them. CDR1 and CDR2, looked up from the germline V gene (reference sequence), are DFQATT and SNEGSKA.